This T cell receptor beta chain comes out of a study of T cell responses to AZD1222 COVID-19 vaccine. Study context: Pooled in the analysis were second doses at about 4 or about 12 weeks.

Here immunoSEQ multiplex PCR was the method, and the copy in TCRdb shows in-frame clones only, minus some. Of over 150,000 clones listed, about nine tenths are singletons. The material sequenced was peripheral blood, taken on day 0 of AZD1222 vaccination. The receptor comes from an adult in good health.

CDR3 bases: TGTGCCAGCTCTCCTCTAGGAGCGGGGGGCGATGAGCAGTTCTTC. Its translation: CASSPLGAGGDEQFF. This chain uses TRBV18 with TRBJ2-1, with 9 bases matching TRBD2. CDR3 length equals 15 residues. Trimming took 6 bases from V and 8 from J; bases not matched to a gene: 11. Germline V CDR1 and CDR2: KGHSH, LQKENI.